The present TCR beta chain was sequenced within a study of T cell responses to AZD1222 COVID-19 vaccine. General observations from the study: Across spike, vaccine-associated CD4 TCRs were found, dominant at 160-218 and 743-854. Nearly half of spike-specific TCRs reportedly target variant regions that are unmutated in the B.1.351 and B.1.1.7 variants. Baseline testing showed seropositivity in only 5 or 6 AZD1222 recipients.

Remarks on this clone: Its antigen remains unidentified.

Profiling relied on immunoSEQ multiplex PCR, and the TCRdb table lists in-frame clones only, not all of them. The sample yields 75,000 to 80,000 clones, roughly 88% seen once. The germline gives CDR1 SGDLS, CDR2 YYNGEE. V trimming: 4 bases; J trimming: 4 bases; junction bases outside the gene matches: 5. This CDR3 is 14 amino acids long. The receptor's source is an adult who received the AZD1222 COVID-19 vaccine. The rearrangement joins TRBV9 to TRBJ1-2, with TRBD1 matching over 9 bases. The sequencing used peripheral blood, collected 28 days after the second AZD1222 dose. The DNA of the CDR3 is TGTGCCAGCAGCCCCGGACAGGGGAGCTATGGCTACACCTTC. This codes for CASSPGQGSYGYTF. Variable domain in full (rest from reference TRBV9 and TRBJ1-2): DSGVTQTPKHLITATGQRVTLRCSPRSGDLSVYWYQQSLDQGLQFLIQYYNGEERAKGNILERFSAQQFPDLHSELNLSSLELGDSALYFCASSPGQGSYGYTFGSGTRLTVV.